This T cell receptor (beta chain) was retrieved from a study of post-analysis software for immune sequencing data. Study-wide background: There were relapsing-remitting, secondary progressive and progressive-relapsing multiple sclerosis among the disease courses included. Study findings and constraints: Strong co-clustering by F measure was evident for samples that had been prepared in the same batch. Comparison of patients with controls showed five TRBV segments more frequent in patients, TRBV5-6, TRBV5-1 and TRBV20-1 among them. Multiple sclerosis patients showed significantly lower normalized Chao1 diversity than controls did.

Germline CDR1 and CDR2: DFQATT and SNEGSKA (reference sequence). Trimming pared 0 bases from V and 3 bases from J, leaving 12 bases between. The CDR3 loop spans 14 amino acids. About this clonotype itself: Its antigen is still unknown.

Libraries were made from TCR beta cDNA, and they carried unique molecular identifiers. A population of about 0.95 to 10 million T cells gave rise to about 500,000 cDNA molecules. Each CDR3 protein is one row after TCRdb ran MiXCR on the PCR reads. The profile shows about 260,000 distinct CDR3 sequences, 35% to 45% of them singletons. This rearrangement joins TRBV20-1 to TRBJ2-7; D uncertain. This receptor was obtained from a girl aged 10-17 years with multiple sclerosis. Sequencing was carried out using blood. The CDR3 here is CSARDLSQYYEQYF. CDR3 DNA sequence: TGCAGTGCTAGAGATCTTTCACAGTACTACGAGCAGTACTTC.